One T cell receptor (beta chain) is described in this entry. No cognate antigen has been identified for it. Per-nucleotide qualities are absent, and no much larger clonotype sits a single base away. This sample's time point label indicates: about 28 days (+/-7) after the second vaccine dose. AZD1222 recipients given second doses at about 4 weeks or at about 12 weeks were pooled, since spike-specific TCR depth and breadth were not found to differ between the two schedules. Vaccinee samples came from UK trials COV001 and COV002, including a single-blind randomized controlled phase 2/3 trial of AZD1222 (ChAdOx1 nCoV-19) in healthy adults. Trial participant PBMC samples were collected at day 0 and day 28 after the second dose for TCRbeta chain sequencing. The CDR3 regions of human TCRbeta chains were analyzed by immunosequencing. Per the source publication's procedure: TCRs in the repertoires were matched against a reference library of SARS-CoV-2-specific TCRs that had been generated with the MIRA antigen-specificity platform. Breadth was defined as the fraction of unique TCRs that were SARS-CoV-2-associated, and depth was defined as the fraction of total T cells that were SARS-CoV-2-associated. Using the MIRA data, each spike-specific TCR was mapped to the spike region that the TCR reacts to and placed in a CD4 or CD8 class. Log10-transformed breadth and depth values were compared by one-way ANOVA with Sidak's multiple comparisons tests. Entries here come from immuneACCESS through TCRdb and include only in-frame sequences with V and J called. Some clones fail to appear in such tables; in the studies checked, an unresolved V gene covers under half of the shortfall, and the cause of the remainder is unknown. The V and J calls and the clone size are those of that table, but D and trimming were determined from the DNA. A total of 150,000 to 200,000 clones appear in this sample, 70% to 90% of them only once. The ten largest clonotypes hold roughly 10% of the sample.

Inclusive of the bounding cysteine and phenylalanine, the CDR3 is 19 residues long. Of all the DNA, just the CDR3 is kept, 57 bases in frame from base 1. V was cut back by 0 bases and J by 5 bases, leaving a gap of 22 bases between them. Based on the germline V gene, the CDR1 and CDR2 sequences are MNHNS and SASEGT. The source of the sample is a study of T cell responses to AZD1222 COVID-19 vaccine (dated by TCRdb to the early 2020s). About the investigation overall: A total of 230 to 250 trial participants underwent TCR sequencing, of whom some 200 had received two doses of AZD1222 and some 25 had received two doses of the MenACWY control vaccine. Trial participants were enrolled by age into subgroups of 18-55, 56-69 and 70-plus years, and around 150, 28 and 57 TCR-sequenced participants, respectively, were included in these subgroups. Paper-wide results and their limitations: Participants were mostly white British and included more females than males, and it was suggested by the authors that clonal diversity may have been underestimated. No day 14 peak-response samples were available, so repertoires were characterized only after the peak T cell response. Reportedly, close to half of the unique spike-specific TCRs recognized epitopes lying outside the regions that are mutated in the B.1.351 and B.1.1.7 variants. Conclusions about previously exposed vaccinees are limited because only five to seven AZD1222 recipients were SARS-CoV-2 seropositive at baseline. The 56-69-year group was small, and its depth increase did not reach significance, likely because of low power. After two AZD1222 doses, spike-specific TCR breadth and depth were significantly higher than at day 0 and than in MenACWY recipients. The vaccine-associated CD4 TCRs covered the entire spike protein, and the dominant responses fell in regions 160-218 and 743-854.

The clonotype originates from an adult who received the AZD1222 COVID-19 vaccine. Recombination linked TRBV6-1 to TRBJ2-2, and TRBD1 may be the D gene, going by 6 matching bases. The material was peripheral blood, obtained 28 days after the second AZD1222 dose. The sequence in DNA is TGTGCCAGCAGTGAAGCAGGTACAGGGTGGTTGATGGGGACCGGGGAGCTGTTTTTT. It specifies CASSEAGTGWLMGTGELFF.